The 31 T cell receptor beta chains reported below all come from one sample, sequenced in a study of early T cells in non-severe SARS-CoV-2 infection. TCRdb used MiXCR to reprocess the 5' RACE reads, holding one entry per CDR3 protein. The table lists more than 60,000 distinct CDR3 sequences, about 9.4% of them singletons. Sequences were obtained from whole blood. These receptors all stem from an adult who was a healthcare worker with PCR-confirmed SARS-CoV-2 infection or an uninfected control (not recorded which).

This clonotype was counted many times. CDR3 residues: CASSSGFTEAFF. The DNA of the CDR3 is TGTGCCAGCTCCAGTGGCTTCACTGAAGCTTTCTTT. The chain couples TRBV11-1 to TRBJ1-1; no definite D call. V was shortened by 8 bases and J by 4 bases, with 11 bases between the two germline ends. CDR3 length: 12 residues. Germline values: CDR1 SGHAT, CDR2 FQDESV (reference sequence). Using reference TRBV11-1 and TRBJ1-1 for the parts outside the CDR3, the full variable domain is EAEVAQSPRYKITEKSQAVAFWCDPISGHATLYWYRQILGQGPELLVQFQDESVVDDSQLPKDRFSAERLKGVDSTLKIQPAELGDSAMYLCASSSGFTEAFFGQGTRLTVV.

Only a few counts were recorded for this clonotype. The gene calls are TRBV7-3 and TRBJ2-1, with 16 nucleotides matching TRBD2. The CDR3 is made up of 14 amino acids. CDR1 SGHTA and CDR2 FQGTGA come from the germline V gene. V was clipped by 5 bases and J by 11 bases; unmatched bases: 3. The CDR3 region has the DNA TGTGCCAGCAGCACGGGACTAGCGGGAGGGAAGCAGTTCTTC. It is translated as CASSTGLAGGKQFF.

This clonotype showed up just a few times. One junction end disagrees with the germline gene, perhaps due to a read error. V and J are TRBV4-2 and TRBJ1-3, with D tentatively TRBD1 (6 bases). This CDR3 region has 15 residues. Per the germline V gene, CDR1 is LGHNA and CDR2 is YNFKEQ. CDR3 DNA: TGTGCCAGCAGCCAATTGGGGGGCTCTGAAAACACCATATATTTT. Translating it yields CASSQLGGSENTIYF.

The rearrangement joins TRBV7-9 to TRBJ1-6; D might be TRBD1 (5 bases). V was shortened by 7 bases and J by 5 bases, with 15 bases between the two germline ends. Looked up from germline, CDR1 is SEHNR and CDR2 is FQNEAQ (reference sequence). The CDR3 is 15 residues long. The CDR3 DNA follows: TGTGCCAGCACCATCGGGACTCTTCATAATTCACCCCTCCACTTT. Translation gives CASTIGTLHNSPLHF.

This clonotype was recorded many times. The V gene is TRBV3-1, the J gene TRBJ2-1; D is perhaps TRBD2 (6 bases). V was pared by 1 base and J by 9 bases, with 10 bases between. In germline, CDR1 is LGHDT, CDR2 YNNKEL (reference sequence). This CDR3 spans 13 amino acids. CDR3: CASSQGGVGEQFF. CDR3 in DNA: TGTGCCAGCAGCCAAGGGGGGGTAGGTGAGCAGTTCTTC.

This clonotype turned up a few times. The CDR3 bases are TGCGCCAGCAGCCCCACAGGGGCAGGCGGAAGCTATGGCTACACCTTC. It is translated as CASSPTGAGGSYGYTF. This chain uses TRBV5-1 with TRBJ1-2, with 7 bases that match TRBD1. V shed 4 bases and J 4 bases; nucleotides not matched to a gene: 13. From germline, CDR1 is SGHRS and CDR2 YFSETQ. The CDR3 runs 16 residues.

The sample holds many counts of this clonotype. The chain links TRBV20-1 to TRBJ2-5; D remains ambiguous. CDR3 length: 14 amino acids. With 5 bases removed from V and 1 base from J, the gap between germline ends came to 14 bases. Germline CDR1 is DFQATT and CDR2 is SNEGSKA (reference sequence). Here the CDR3 reads CSAGRPPSQETQYF. CDR3 sequence (DNA): TGCAGTGCTGGTCGTCCGCCTTCCCAAGAGACCCAGTACTTC.

V usage is TRBV5-4 and J usage is TRBJ1-2; D is unresolved. Trimming pared 0 bases from V and 8 bases from J, leaving 8 bases between. Per germline, CDR1 SGHNT and CDR2 YYREEE (reference sequence). The CDR3 consists of 12 residues. DNA for the CDR3: TGTGCCAGCAGCTTGGACAGAAAAGGCTACACCTTC. Translated, it gives CASSLDRKGYTF.

This clonotype appeared a few times. This sequence joins TRBV12-2 and TRBJ2-7. TRBV12-2 is shown as a pseudogene. This CDR3 spans 17 amino acids. DNA of the CDR3: TGTGCAAGTCGCTTGAGCTCACAGCTTAAAACCTCCTACGAGCAGTACTTC. Translation: CASRLSSQLKTSYEQYF.

This chain joins TRBV5-4 and TRBJ2-1; D remains ambiguous. The V and J ends lost 3 bases and 3 bases respectively, with 10 bases between them. Looked up from germline, CDR1 is SGHNT and CDR2 is YYREEE (reference sequence). The CDR3 is made up of 14 amino acids. The DNA for the CDR3 is TGTGCCAGCAGCTCATCTAAATACTACAATGAGCAGTTCTTC. It translates to CASSSSKYYNEQFF.

The sample holds many counts of this clonotype. The chain uses TRBV20-1 and TRBJ2-7; D may correspond to TRBD1 or TRBD2 (5 bases each). CDR1 and CDR2 (germline): DFQATT, SNEGSKA (reference sequence). The length of the CDR3 is 12 residues. CDR3 in DNA: TGCAGCGCCCATGGGGGTAGGTACGAGCAGTACTTC. The encoded protein is CSAHGGRYEQYF.

As for this clonotype: An end of the junction differs from the germline gene, which may be a read error. The chain uses TRBV5-6 and TRBJ2-7; D gene uncertain. CDR1 and CDR2 from the germline V gene are SGHDT and YYEEEE. This CDR3 region has 13 residues. CDR3 DNA sequence: TGTACCAGCAGCTATGACACAACCTACGAGCAGTACTTC. Translating it yields CTSSYDTTYEQYF.

This clonotype has at least ten counts. The gene calls are TRBV7-3 and TRBJ2-3; D may be TRBD2 (6 bases). The CDR3 has 14 amino acids. CDR1 and CDR2 from the germline V gene are SGHTA and FQGTGA. The germline V and J ends were trimmed by 5 bases and 3 bases, with 12 bases remaining between them. CDR3 sequence: CASSATGVTDTQYF. The CDR3 nucleotides are TGTGCCAGCAGCGCTACGGGGGTTACAGATACGCAGTATTTT.

This clonotype was seen ten or more times. V usage is TRBV10-3 and J usage is TRBJ2-1; D may be TRBD2 (5 bases). The germline V and J ends were trimmed by 6 bases and 7 bases, with 16 bases remaining between them. Looked up from germline, CDR1 is ENHRY and CDR2 is SYGVKD. This CDR3 has 14 residues. For the CDR3, the DNA is TGTGCCATCAGGGGCGACTGGAGAGGGAATGAGCAGTTCTTC. Translation: CAIRGDWRGNEQFF.

This clonotype was detected a few times. The chain employs TRBV9 and TRBJ1-1, with D uncertain. Trimming removed 1 base from V and 4 bases from J, with 8 bases in between. The germline V gene has CDR1 SGDLS and CDR2 YYNGEE. The CDR3 covers 13 residues. The CDR3 loop is CASSVQLGTEAFF. The CDR3 nucleotides are TGTGCCAGCAGCGTACAGCTGGGCACTGAAGCTTTCTTT. Full variable domain (rest looked up from reference TRBV9 and TRBJ1-1): DSGVTQTPKHLITATGQRVTLRCSPRSGDLSVYWYQQSLDQGLQFLIQYYNGEERAKGNILERFSAQQFPDLHSELNLSSLELGDSALYFCASSVQLGTEAFFGQGTRLTVV.

This clonotype showed up many times. This chain joins TRBV13 and TRBJ2-1; D remains unclear. Germline V gives CDR1 PRHDT, CDR2 FYEKMQ (reference sequence). This CDR3 has 13 amino acids. Between the trimmed V and J ends, which lost 3 bases and 7 bases, there was a span of 10 bases. The CDR3 DNA reads as TGTGCCAGCAGCTTTGGCCCGAGGAATGAGCAGTTCTTC. Its protein is CASSFGPRNEQFF.

The chain joins TRBV2 to TRBJ2-3; a weak D match, TRBD2 (6 bases). The ends were cut back, 4 bases at V and 1 base at J, with 12 bases in the middle. Germline V gene sequence: CDR1 SNHLY, CDR2 FYNNEI. This CDR3 comprises 15 residues. The CDR3 sequence: CASSVGGLGTDTQYF. For the CDR3, the DNA is TGTGCCAGCAGTGTCGGGGGATTGGGCACAGATACGCAGTATTTT.

Ten or more counts support this clonotype. This rearrangement joins TRBV18 to TRBJ2-7; possibly TRBD2 for D (5 bases). V was pared by 4 bases and J by 7 bases, with 17 bases between. The CDR3 consists of 14 residues. CDR1 is KGHSH and CDR2 is LQKENI in the germline V gene. The CDR3 protein is CASSLPVESGEQYF. The CDR3 DNA is TGTGCCAGCTCACTCCCCGTCGAGTCGGGGGAGCAGTACTTC.

This clonotype occurred a few times. J is TRBJ2-1 and V is TRBV12-3 or TRBV12-4; possibly TRBD1 or TRBD2 for D (5 bases each). The V end was cut by 5 bases, the J end by 2 bases, with 7 bases between. The length of the CDR3 is 13 residues. DNA of the CDR3: TGTGCCAGCAGTCGAGGGGCCTACAATGAGCAGTTCTTC. It yields the protein CASSRGAYNEQFF.

The genes are TRBV2 and TRBJ1-2; 9 bases are shared with TRBD1. Germline V CDR1 and CDR2: SNHLY, FYNNEI. The CDR3 is 15 residues long. The V segment lost 4 bases and the J segment 4 bases; nucleotides outside the gene matches: 7. CDR3 in DNA: TGTGCCAGCAGTGCCGACAGGGGGATCAGCTATGGCTACACCTTC. Its translation is CASSADRGISYGYTF.

There are many counts of this clonotype. J is TRBJ1-2 and V is TRBV20-1; D unresolved. The CDR3 length is 12 residues. Between the trimmed V and J ends, which lost 3 bases and 4 bases, there was a span of 9 bases. In germline, CDR1 is DFQATT, CDR2 SNEGSKA (reference sequence). CDR3 sequence (DNA): TGCAGTGCTAGGCCAGTCCTCTATGGCTACACCTTC. Amino acid sequence: CSARPVLYGYTF.

This chain connects TRBV5-8 to TRBJ2-3, with D unresolved. CDR1 SGHTS and CDR2 YDEGEE come from the germline V gene. This CDR3 spans 16 amino acids. The V gene lost 0 bases and the J gene lost 4 bases, with 15 bases spanning the gap. Written as DNA, the CDR3 is TGTGCCAGCAGCTTGGACTCTTTAGGATCCGCAGATACGCAGTATTTT. This sequence encodes CASSLDSLGSADTQYF.

This clonotype was detected ten times or more. The chain employs TRBV10-3 and TRBJ2-3; weak D call: TRBD2 (5 bases). The CDR3 runs to 17 residues. V gave up 2 bases and J gave up 4 bases, with 19 bases separating them. CDR1 and CDR2 from the germline V gene are ENHRY and SYGVKD. The CDR3 reads CAISEPLLPGSPDTQYF. CDR3 coding DNA: TGTGCCATCAGTGAGCCCCTACTTCCGGGGAGTCCAGATACGCAGTATTTT.

This clonotype was observed at least ten times. The V call is TRBV12-3 or TRBV12-4, the J call TRBJ2-5; no firm D call. The CDR3 runs 14 residues. Trimming cost V 2 bases and J 2 bases, with 9 bases left between them. The CDR3 bases are TGTGCCAGCAGTTTACGACGGCAACAAGAGACCCAGTACTTC. Encoded protein: CASSLRRQQETQYF.

Ten or more counts support this clonotype. The CDR3 DNA reads TGTGCCAGCAGTGGGCCTACTAGCACAGATACGCAGTATTTT. This codes for CASSGPTSTDTQYF. The chain is built from TRBV12-3 or TRBV12-4 and TRBJ2-3; D call uncertain. V was clipped by 5 bases and J by 0 bases, with 9 bases between them. The length of the CDR3 is 14 residues.

In its sample, this clonotype was seen once. A clone one base away is much larger, so this may be a read error. The rearrangement uses TRBV12-3 or TRBV12-4 and TRBJ1-5; no firm D call. CDR3 length: 12 residues. V lost 5 bases, J lost 11 bases, and 13 bases lay in between. The CDR3 loop is CASSGTGSTQHF. CDR3 bases: TGTGCCAGCAGTGGAACGGGGTCGACCCAGCATTTT.

This clonotype has only a few counts. J is TRBJ1-1 and V is TRBV2; no clear D. The CDR3 is 13 residues long. Germline V gene sequence: CDR1 SNHLY, CDR2 FYNNEI. Deletions cut 6 bases from V and 3 bases from J, with 11 bases between. The CDR3 region is CASSENTDTEAFF. The CDR3 coding sequence is TGTGCCAGCAGCGAGAATACGGACACTGAAGCTTTCTTT.

This clonotype has just a few counts. The V and J genes are TRBV15 and TRBJ2-2; D is perhaps TRBD2 (5 bases). Germline V gives CDR1 LNHNV, CDR2 YYDKDF (reference sequence). Trimming cost V 5 bases and J 3 bases, with 22 bases left between them. The CDR3 covers 18 residues. The CDR3 region has the DNA TGTGCCACCAGCGGGATCCTTATGGGAGCCCATTACACCGGGGAGCTGTTTTTT. Its translation: CATSGILMGAHYTGELFF.

This chain links TRBV14 with TRBJ1-2, with D maybe TRBD1 (5 bases). The CDR3 runs 13 residues. V was pared by 3 bases and J by 4 bases, with 9 bases between. Germline-derived CDR1 and CDR2 are SGHDN and FVKESK. CDR3: CASSHGTPYGYTF. In DNA, the CDR3 is TGTGCCAGCAGCCATGGGACCCCCTATGGCTACACCTTC.

The table lists this clonotype with a few counts. V gene TRBV7-2 combines with J gene TRBJ2-3; 13 bases align to TRBD2. V lost 5 bases and J lost 6; bases outside the gene matches: 8. Germline V gene lookup returns CDR1 SGHTA and CDR2 FQGNSA. The CDR3 length is 16 residues. CDR3 amino acids: CASSDGLAGAADTQYF. The CDR3 nucleotides read TGTGCCAGCAGCGACGGACTAGCGGGAGCTGCGGATACGCAGTATTTT.

This clonotype has only a few counts. This chain joins TRBV7-2 and TRBJ1-2; D is perhaps TRBD1 (5 bases). With 3 bases removed from V and 3 bases from J, the gap between germline ends came to 8 bases. This CDR3 contains 13 residues. The V gene's germline CDR1 is SGHTA and CDR2 FQGNSA. The CDR3 sequence is CASSFREDYGYTF. DNA for the CDR3: TGTGCCAGCAGCTTCAGGGAGGACTATGGCTACACCTTC. Variable domain in full (rest from reference TRBV7-2 and TRBJ1-2): GAGVSQSPSNKVTEKGKDVELRCDPISGHTALYWYRQSLGQGLEFLIYFQGNSAPDKSGLPSDRFSAERTGGSVSTLTIQRTQQEDSAVYLCASSFREDYGYTFGSGTRLTVV.